A single sample is the source of the 11 T cell receptor beta chains below, sequenced in a study of OX40 agonist ivuxolimab in advanced cancers. Assay: immunoSEQ multiplex PCR; the TCRdb copy retains only in-frame clones and omits some. The profile shows approximately 60,000 clones, more than 85% of them singletons. This specimen was CD4+ or CD8+ T cells sorted from blood, taken in a trial of the OX40 agonist ivuxolimab. The source of these receptors is an adult with an advanced solid tumor such as melanoma, head and neck, liver or kidney cancer.

This sequence joins TRBV14 and TRBJ1-2, with D possibly being TRBD1 (5 bases). CDR3 length: 15 residues. V was clipped by 4 bases and J by 0 bases, with 12 bases between them. Per germline, CDR1 SGHDN and CDR2 FVKESK. In DNA form, the CDR3 reads TGTGCCAGCAGCCCCCGGACAACTACTAACTATGGCTACACCTTC. Translation gives CASSPRTTTNYGYTF.

The chain couples TRBV6-1 to TRBJ1-6, with 7 bases matching TRBD1. V shed 4 bases, J shed 7 bases, and the junction held 7 bases outside the gene matches. Germline V gene data show CDR1 as MNHNS and CDR2 as SASEGT. The CDR3 consists of 15 residues. In DNA, the CDR3 is TGTGCCAGCAGTGTTAACAGGGGTGGGAATTCACCCCTCCACTTT. Protein product: CASSVNRGGNSPLHF.

V usage is TRBV19 and J usage is TRBJ1-2, with TRBD1 matching 7 bases. The germline gives CDR1 LNHDA, CDR2 SQIVND (reference sequence). J was trimmed by 8 bases and V by 9 bases; bases with no gene match: 12. The CDR3 is made up of 13 amino acids. CDR3 sequence: CASRGGLGMGYTF. CDR3 nucleotide sequence: TGTGCCAGCAGGGGGGGATTGGGGATGGGCTACACCTTC.

The chain employs TRBV7-3 and TRBJ2-1; either TRBD1 or TRBD2 may fit D (5 bases each). The germline V gene has CDR1 SGHTA and CDR2 FQGTGA. The V end was cut by 2 bases, the J end by 2 bases, with 10 bases between. This CDR3 is built from 15 residues. The CDR3 coding sequence is TGTGCCAGCAGCTTACAGGGAGCCCCCTACAATGAGCAGTTCTTC. This codes for CASSLQGAPYNEQFF.

This clone appeared a single time. The V call is TRBV6-1, the J call TRBJ2-7; D gene uncertain. Germline CDR1 and CDR2: MNHNS and SASEGT. CDR3 size: 14 residues. The V end lost 9 bases, the J end lost 0 bases, and 15 bases lay between the germline ends. Here the CDR3 reads CASSSHPSSYEQYF. CDR3 sequence (DNA): TGTGCCAGTTCATCCCACCCAAGCTCCTACGAGCAGTACTTC.

The gene calls are TRBV29-1 and TRBJ2-5, with 16 nucleotides matching TRBD2. The germline CDR1 and CDR2 sequences are SQVTM and ANQGSEA. The CDR3 sequence is 14 residues long. Trimming at V came to 6 bases and at J to 3 bases, leaving 1 base not matched to a gene. This CDR3 reads CSVGTSGGEETQYF. CDR3 coding DNA: TGCAGCGTAGGGACTAGCGGGGGGGAAGAGACCCAGTACTTC.

The J gene is TRBJ2-3, the V gene TRBV5-1, with 10 bases identical to TRBD2. The CDR3 has 16 residues. Per the germline V gene, CDR1 is SGHRS and CDR2 is YFSETQ. With 4 bases clipped from V and 4 bases from J, the junction kept 9 bases outside the gene matches. The CDR3 nucleotides are TGCGCCAGCAGCCCGGCTAGCGGGAGTTCGGCAGATACGCAGTATTTT. Protein: CASSPASGSSADTQYF.

The chain uses TRBV6-1 and TRBJ2-7; D is possibly TRBD1 (5 bases). CDR3 size: 14 residues. The ends were cut back, 0 bases at V and 3 bases at J, with 9 bases in the middle. Germline assignment: CDR1 MNHNS and CDR2 SASEGT. The CDR3 nucleotides are TGTGCCAGCAGTGAAGCCCATGACAGCTACGAGCAGTACTTC. This codes for CASSEAHDSYEQYF.

The genes are TRBV6-6 and TRBJ2-1; D call uncertain. This CDR3 contains 15 residues. Germline CDR1 MNHNY, CDR2 SVGAGI (reference sequence). V lost 2 bases and J lost 0, with 8 bases in between. DNA for the CDR3: TGTGCCAGCAGTTACGACCGAAGCTCCTACAATGAGCAGTTCTTC. Amino acid sequence: CASSYDRSSYNEQFF.

The rearrangement links TRBV2 to TRBJ1-6, with D hard to call. V was clipped by 10 bases and J by 5 bases, with 12 bases between them. Germline V gene sequence: CDR1 SNHLY, CDR2 FYNNEI. The CDR3 loop spans 13 amino acids. CDR3 nucleotide sequence: TGTGCCACAGGAGCAAGGGATAATTCACCCCTCCACTTT. Encoded protein: CATGARDNSPLHF.

The CDR3 sequence is CASTMASGRDTQYF. CDR3 DNA: TGTGCCAGCACTATGGCTAGCGGAAGAGATACGCAGTATTTT. V usage is TRBV6-1 and J usage is TRBJ2-3, with 7 nucleotides matching TRBD2. Looked up from germline, CDR1 is MNHNS and CDR2 is SASEGT. V shed 7 bases and J 5 bases; nucleotides not matched to a gene: 9. The CDR3 is 14 residues long.